These 26 T cell receptor beta chains came from one sample sequenced in a study of blood T cells in healthy people across ages. Using a J-beta primer mix together with a sample-barcoded 5' primer, a second PCR was run for roughly 7 to 11 cycles. Using its own MiXCR run on the 5' RACE reads, TCRdb lists one record per CDR3 protein. The sample includes about 730,000 distinct CDR3 sequences, roughly 45% of them seen just once. Sequenced input: blood. Source of these receptors: a woman aged 55-70 years in good health.

A few counts support this clonotype. Just one base apart from a much larger clone, this may be a read error. The chain has TRBV20-1 and TRBJ1-1; D possibly corresponds to TRBD1 (5 bases). The CDR3 runs 14 residues. Germline values: CDR1 DFQATT, CDR2 SNEGSKA (reference sequence). Trimming took 0 bases from V and 5 from J, leaving 13 bases between them. CDR3 DNA sequence: TGCAGTGCTAGAGACGGGAGCCGGGGGACTGAAGCTTTCTTT. Its translation: CSARDGSRGTEAFF.

The rearrangement uses TRBV27 and TRBJ2-7; perhaps TRBD1 as D (6 bases). Trimming stripped 1 base from V and 3 bases from J, with 13 bases between. Germline V gene lookup returns CDR1 MNHEY and CDR2 SMNVEV (reference sequence). This CDR3 region has 15 residues. CDR3 sequence: CASSLWGQRDYEQYF. In DNA, the CDR3 is TGTGCCAGCAGTTTATGGGGGCAGCGAGACTACGAGCAGTACTTC.

This clonotype was counted many times. A much more abundant neighbour one base away suggests this may be a read error. V is TRBV20-1 and J is TRBJ2-3; possible D gene TRBD2, 5 bases. V lost 5 bases and J lost 6, with 15 bases in between. In germline, CDR1 is DFQATT, CDR2 SNEGSKA (reference sequence). The CDR3 spans 13 residues. The CDR3 DNA reads as TGCAGTGCTGCCCTACTAGTGACGGATACGCAGTATTTT. Translation gives CSAALLVTDTQYF.

The V and J genes are TRBV5-1 and TRBJ2-5, with 11 bases matching TRBD2. Germline V gene data show CDR1 as SGHRS and CDR2 as YFSETQ. The CDR3 sequence is 15 residues long. J was trimmed by 4 bases and V by 3 bases; bases with no gene match: 5. CDR3 DNA: TGCGCCAGCAGCTCGGGGACTAGCGGTACAGAGACCCAGTACTTC. Protein product: CASSSGTSGTETQYF.

This clonotype occurred a few times. This sequence joins TRBV28 and TRBJ1-2; the D is unclear. The germline gives CDR1 MDHEN, CDR2 SYDVKM. This CDR3 contains 14 residues. Deletions cut 2 bases from V and 8 bases from J, with 15 bases between. The CDR3 bases are TGTGCCAGCAGTTTAATGGGCTTGAGTTGGGGCTACACCTTC. This encodes CASSLMGLSWGYTF.

The J gene is TRBJ2-1, the V gene TRBV7-6; TRBD2 matches 11 bases. After removal of 6 bases from V and 5 bases from J, the junction contained 6 bases not matched to a gene. From germline, CDR1 is SGHVS and CDR2 FNYEAQ. There are 15 residues in the CDR3. In DNA form, the CDR3 reads TGTGCCAGCAGGCTAATAGCGGGGGGGCACAATGAGCAGTTCTTC. It is translated as CASRLIAGGHNEQFF.

The sample holds a few counts of this clonotype. The junction does not match germline at one end; this may be a read error. The chain is built from TRBV10-3 and TRBJ2-3, with TRBD2 identical over 11 bases. Germline assignment: CDR1 ENHRY and CDR2 SYGVKD. The CDR3 sequence is 17 residues long. The DNA for the CDR3 is TGTGCCATCAGAGAGTGGTCTAGCGGGAGGACGGAAGATACGCAGTATTTT. This translates into CAIREWSSGRTEDTQYF.

V and J are TRBV11-1 and TRBJ2-2; D gene uncertain. Looked up from germline, CDR1 is SGHAT and CDR2 is FQDESV (reference sequence). V lost 6 bases, J lost 3 bases, and 11 bases lay in between. This CDR3 is 14 amino acids long. The CDR3 is CASSRTRDTGELFF. CDR3 nucleotides: TGTGCCAGCAGTCGTACTCGCGACACCGGGGAGCTGTTTTTT.

In its sample, this clonotype was seen a few times. The J gene is TRBJ2-5, the V gene TRBV2, with D unresolved. Germline V CDR1 and CDR2: SNHLY, FYNNEI. The CDR3 has 14 amino acids. Deletions cut 3 bases from V and 5 bases from J, with 13 bases between. CDR3 bases: TGTGCCAGCAGTGAGAGCGAAATGAAGGAGACCCAGTACTTC. Protein product: CASSESEMKETQYF.

CDR3 in DNA: TGTGCCAGCAGCGAGCAGGGAAAAGCTTTCTTT. Amino acid sequence: CASSEQGKAFF. The V call is TRBV3-1, the J call TRBJ1-1, with D perhaps TRBD1 (5 bases). The CDR3 has 11 residues. Per germline, CDR1 LGHDT and CDR2 YNNKEL (reference sequence). The germline V and J ends were trimmed by 5 bases and 9 bases, with 10 bases remaining between them.

This chain joins TRBV4-3 and TRBJ1-2, with a tentative D call TRBD1 (5 bases). V lost 3 bases, J lost 2 bases, and 22 bases lay in between. The length of the CDR3 is 18 residues. Germline lookup yields CDR1 LGHNA and CDR2 YSLEER. Here the CDR3 DNA reads TGCGCCAGCAGCCATGGTGGGAGTAGACAGCTCGGGAACTATGGCTACACCTTC. It is translated as CASSHGGSRQLGNYGYTF.

This chain uses TRBV7-2 with TRBJ2-3, with D perhaps TRBD1 or TRBD2 (6 bases each). CDR3 length: 14 amino acids. Between the trimmed V and J ends, which lost 1 base and 6 bases, there was a span of 11 bases. CDR1 is SGHTA and CDR2 is FQGNSA in the germline V gene. The CDR3 coding sequence is TGTGCCAGCAGCTTAGAGGGGGGTGCGGATACGCAGTATTTT. It specifies CASSLEGGADTQYF.

The rearrangement links TRBV28 to TRBJ2-1, with a possible D match to TRBD2 (6 bases). Germline V lookup: CDR1 MDHEN, CDR2 SYDVKM. There are 11 residues in the CDR3. V lost 8 bases and J lost 6, with 8 bases in between. This chain's CDR3 is CASRGFNEQFF. The CDR3 DNA follows: TGTGCCAGCCGGGGGTTCAATGAGCAGTTCTTC.

The rearrangement links TRBV28 to TRBJ2-7; 7 nucleotides match TRBD1. Looked up from germline, CDR1 is MDHEN and CDR2 is SYDVKM. The CDR3 has 13 residues. Trimming cost V 5 bases and J 9 bases; bases outside gene matches: 10. The CDR3 sequence: CASSTTGVGGQYF. The DNA of the CDR3 is TGTGCCAGCAGTACAACAGGGGTTGGCGGGCAGTACTTC.

On this clonotype itself: Germline and junction disagree at one end, which may indicate a read error. This sequence joins TRBV9 and TRBJ2-1; 9 bases map to TRBD2. This CDR3 comprises 14 residues. Germline CDR1 is SGDLS and CDR2 is YYNGEE. CDR3 loop: CAGSGSGGPQTQFF. The CDR3 DNA reads as TGTGCCGGCAGTGGTAGCGGGGGTCCGCAGACCCAGTTCTTC.

A single count supports this clonotype. V usage is TRBV11-2 and J usage is TRBJ2-2, with 7 positions matching TRBD2. With V trimmed by 1 base and J by 4 bases, 9 bases remained unmatched. CDR1 is SGHAT and CDR2 is FQNNGV in the germline V gene. The CDR3 contains 17 residues. The chain's CDR3 is CASSLGLALRATGELFF. The CDR3 DNA is TGTGCCAGCAGCTTAGGACTAGCTCTTCGCGCCACCGGGGAGCTGTTTTTT.

This clonotype has just a few counts. This chain connects TRBV6-1 to TRBJ2-1; D is unresolved. The germline V gene encodes CDR1 MNHNS and CDR2 SASEGT. This CDR3 spans 14 amino acids. Between the trimmed V and J ends, which lost 4 bases and 8 bases, there was a span of 15 bases. The CDR3 DNA reads TGTGCCAGCAGTGTGACGGGTGCCCCCGATGAGCAGTTCTTC. Translating it yields CASSVTGAPDEQFF.

This clonotype was counted at least ten times. The chain joins TRBV24-1 to TRBJ2-1; TRBD1 matches at 9 bases. Germline V lookup: CDR1 KGHDR, CDR2 SFDVKD. The CDR3 extends over 14 amino acids. V shed 7 bases and J 10 bases; nucleotides not matched to a gene: 10. In DNA, the CDR3 is TGTGCCACCAGCGGGACAGGGCCTCTTAGCGAGCAGTTCTTC. Its protein product is CATSGTGPLSEQFF.

CDR3 region: CASSHRQSSYNEQFF. The DNA of the CDR3 is TGTGCCAGCAGTCACAGGCAGAGCTCCTACAATGAGCAGTTCTTC. V and J are TRBV14 and TRBJ2-1; D may be TRBD1 (5 bases). This CDR3 spans 15 amino acids. Germline CDR1 is SGHDN and CDR2 is FVKESK. V lost 6 bases and J lost 0, with 12 bases in between.

The chain uses TRBV2 and TRBJ1-1; 9 bases align to TRBD1. The trim removed 6 bases at V and 4 bases at J, leaving 9 bases unmatched. Germline V gene sequence: CDR1 SNHLY, CDR2 FYNNEI. CDR3 size: 15 residues. As DNA, the CDR3 is TGTGCCAGCAGGGGGGGACAGGGATGGGGCACTGAAGCTTTCTTT. Its translation is CASRGGQGWGTEAFF.

This clonotype was seen a handful of times. The V and J genes are TRBV7-3 and TRBJ1-2; 9 bases map to TRBD1. Trimming took 5 bases from V and 7 from J; bases not matched to a gene: 8. The CDR3 totals 14 residues. The V gene's germline CDR1 is SGHTA and CDR2 FQGTGA. CDR3 bases: TGTGCCAGCAGCGCCCGGGACAGGGTTTTTGGCTACACCTTC. The encoded protein is CASSARDRVFGYTF.

The chain joins TRBV20-1 to TRBJ2-7, with 10 positions matching TRBD2. CDR3 length: 14 residues. With 5 bases clipped from V and 1 base from J, the junction kept 5 bases outside the gene matches. CDR1 is DFQATT and CDR2 is SNEGSKA in the germline V gene (reference sequence). The CDR3 here is CSADKGLASYEQYF. CDR3 coding DNA: TGCAGTGCTGATAAGGGACTAGCGTCCTACGAGCAGTACTTC.

This rearrangement joins TRBV5-6 to TRBJ2-5; possibly TRBD1 or TRBD2 for D (5 bases each). The CDR3 runs 15 residues. Germline assignment: CDR1 SGHDT and CDR2 YYEEEE. V lost 2 bases and J lost 2, with 13 bases in between. This CDR3 is CASSFQLGAQETQYF. The CDR3 nucleotides read TGTGCCAGCAGCTTTCAGCTCGGGGCACAAGAGACCCAGTACTTC.

V gene TRBV6-6 combines with J gene TRBJ2-7; TRBD2 matches at 7 bases. This CDR3 region has 14 residues. Trimming at V came to 10 bases and at J to 1 base, leaving 10 bases not matched to a gene. From germline, CDR1 is MNHNY and CDR2 SVGAGI (reference sequence). The CDR3: CATTGLAASYEQYF. The CDR3 bases are TGTGCCACTACCGGGCTAGCGGCTTCCTACGAGCAGTACTTC.

V usage is TRBV4-3 and J usage is TRBJ1-1; D unresolved. Trimming pared 3 bases from V and 6 bases from J, leaving 11 bases between. CDR3 length: 13 amino acids. CDR1 and CDR2 (germline): LGHNA, YSLEER. DNA of the CDR3: TGCGCCAGCAGCCAGTGGAGGGAGTCTGAAGCTTTCTTT. Its translation is CASSQWRESEAFF.

J is TRBJ2-4 and V is TRBV3-1; 9 bases agree with TRBD2. Near its end, the DNA agrees better with TRBJ2-7, so the J call may be wrong. The CDR3 spans 15 residues. Germline loops: CDR1 LGHDT, CDR2 YNNKEL (reference sequence). This CDR3 reads CASSAGTSTGYEQYF. CDR3 nucleotides: TGTGCCAGCAGCGCCGGGACTAGCACCGGCTACGAGCAGTACTTC.